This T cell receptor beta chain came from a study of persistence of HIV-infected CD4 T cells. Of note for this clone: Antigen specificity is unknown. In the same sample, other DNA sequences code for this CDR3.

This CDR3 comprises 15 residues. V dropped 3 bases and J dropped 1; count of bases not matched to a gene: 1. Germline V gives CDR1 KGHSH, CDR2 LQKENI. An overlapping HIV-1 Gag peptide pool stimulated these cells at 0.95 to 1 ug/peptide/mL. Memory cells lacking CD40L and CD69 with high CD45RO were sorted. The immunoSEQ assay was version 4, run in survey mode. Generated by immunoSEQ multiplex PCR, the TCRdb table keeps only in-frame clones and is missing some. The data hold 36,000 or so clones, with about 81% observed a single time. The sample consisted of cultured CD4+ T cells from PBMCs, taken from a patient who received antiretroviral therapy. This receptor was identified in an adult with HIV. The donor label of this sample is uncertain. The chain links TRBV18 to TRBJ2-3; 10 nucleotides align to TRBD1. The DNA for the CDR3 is TGTGCCAGCTCACCGGGGACAGGGGGCACAGATACGCAGTATTTT. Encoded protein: CASSPGTGGTDTQYF.